Sequencing of this T cell receptor beta chain was carried out in a study of shared clonotypes between healthy human individuals. Assay used: immunoSEQ multiplex PCR; TCRdb lists only in-frame clones, some missing. The sample yields 90,000 to 150,000 clones, over 65% seen once. CDR3 length: 13 residues. The germline V gene encodes CDR1 SGHVT and CDR2 SQSDAQ. V was cut by 5 bases and J by 9 bases, with 15 bases left in between. This clonotype originated in a woman aged 25 to 45 in good health. The chain couples TRBV7-4 to TRBJ2-3; D not certain. Source material: memory CD8+ T cells sorted from blood. The subset is: CD45RO+ cells pooled with CCR7-negative TemRA cells. CDR3 loop: CASSPPGQATQYF. The CDR3 DNA reads TGTGCCAGCAGCCCTCCCGGTCAGGCGACGCAGTATTTT.